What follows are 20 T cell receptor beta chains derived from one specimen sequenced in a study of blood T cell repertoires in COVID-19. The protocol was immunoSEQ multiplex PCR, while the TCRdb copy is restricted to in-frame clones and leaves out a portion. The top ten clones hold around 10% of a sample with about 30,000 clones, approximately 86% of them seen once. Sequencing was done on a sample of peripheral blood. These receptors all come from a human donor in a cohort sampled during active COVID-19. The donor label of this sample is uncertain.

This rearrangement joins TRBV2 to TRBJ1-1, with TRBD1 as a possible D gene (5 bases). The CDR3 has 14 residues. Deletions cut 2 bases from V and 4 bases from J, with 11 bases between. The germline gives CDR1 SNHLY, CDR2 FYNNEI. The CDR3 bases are TGTGCCAGCAGTGAAAGGGGAGGCGGCACTGAAGCTTTCTTT. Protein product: CASSERGGGTEAFF. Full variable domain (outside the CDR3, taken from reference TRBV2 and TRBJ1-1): EPEVTQTPSHQVTQMGQEVILRCVPISNHLYFYWYRQILGQKVEFLVSFYNNEISEKSEIFDDQFSVERPDGSNFTLKIRSTKLEDSAMYFCASSERGGGTEAFFGQGTRLTVV.

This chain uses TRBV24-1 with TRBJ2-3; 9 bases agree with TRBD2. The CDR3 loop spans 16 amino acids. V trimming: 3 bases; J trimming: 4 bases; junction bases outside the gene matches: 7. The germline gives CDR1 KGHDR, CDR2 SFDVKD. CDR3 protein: CATSDPLSGRADTQYF. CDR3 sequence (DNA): TGTGCCACCAGTGATCCCCTTAGCGGGAGAGCAGATACGCAGTATTTT.

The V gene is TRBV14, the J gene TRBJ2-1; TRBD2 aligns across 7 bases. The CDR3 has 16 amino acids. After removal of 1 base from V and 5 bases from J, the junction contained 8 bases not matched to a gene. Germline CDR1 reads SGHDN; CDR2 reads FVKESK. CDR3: CASSQVVGRRNNEQFF. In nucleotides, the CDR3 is TGTGCCAGCAGCCAAGTGGTCGGGAGGAGGAACAATGAGCAGTTCTTC.

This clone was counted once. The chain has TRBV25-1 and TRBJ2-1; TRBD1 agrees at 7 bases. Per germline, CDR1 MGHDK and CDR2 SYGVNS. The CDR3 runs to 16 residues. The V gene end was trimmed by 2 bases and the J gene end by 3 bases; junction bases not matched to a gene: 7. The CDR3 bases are TGTGCCAGCAGTGAACCCCGAGGGGGCGGCTACAATGAGCAGTTCTTC. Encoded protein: CASSEPRGGGYNEQFF.

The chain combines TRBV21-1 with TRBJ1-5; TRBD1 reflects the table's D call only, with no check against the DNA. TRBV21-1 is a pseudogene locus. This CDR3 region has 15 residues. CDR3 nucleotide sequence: TGTGCCAGCAGCTCCCGGACAGGGCCCAATCAGCCCCAGCATTTT. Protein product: CASSSRTGPNQPQHF.

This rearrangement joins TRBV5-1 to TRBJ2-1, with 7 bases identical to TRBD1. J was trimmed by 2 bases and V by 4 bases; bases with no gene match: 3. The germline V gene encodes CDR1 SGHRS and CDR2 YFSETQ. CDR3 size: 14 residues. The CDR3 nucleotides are TGCGCCAGCAGCCTCGGGACAGCCTACAATGAGCAGTTCTTC. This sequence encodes CASSLGTAYNEQFF.

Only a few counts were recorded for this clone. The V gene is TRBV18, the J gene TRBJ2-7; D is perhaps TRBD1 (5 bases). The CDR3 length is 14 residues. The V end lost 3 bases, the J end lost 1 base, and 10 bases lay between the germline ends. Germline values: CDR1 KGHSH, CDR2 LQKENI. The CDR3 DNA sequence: TGTGCCAGCTCACCCCGACAGTGGTCCTACGAGCAGTACTTC. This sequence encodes CASSPRQWSYEQYF.

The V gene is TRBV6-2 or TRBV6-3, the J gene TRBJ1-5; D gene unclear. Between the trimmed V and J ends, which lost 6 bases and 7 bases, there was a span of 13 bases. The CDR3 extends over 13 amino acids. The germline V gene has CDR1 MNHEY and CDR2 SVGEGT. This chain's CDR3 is CASSSLLRQPQHF. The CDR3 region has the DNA TGTGCCAGCAGCTCACTCCTACGGCAGCCCCAGCATTTT.

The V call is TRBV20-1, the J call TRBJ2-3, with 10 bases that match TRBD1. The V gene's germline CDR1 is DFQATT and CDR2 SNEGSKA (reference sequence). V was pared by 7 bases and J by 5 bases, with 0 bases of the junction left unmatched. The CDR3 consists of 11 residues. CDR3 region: CSGTGGDTQYF. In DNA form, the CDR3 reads TGCAGTGGGACAGGGGGAGATACGCAGTATTTT.

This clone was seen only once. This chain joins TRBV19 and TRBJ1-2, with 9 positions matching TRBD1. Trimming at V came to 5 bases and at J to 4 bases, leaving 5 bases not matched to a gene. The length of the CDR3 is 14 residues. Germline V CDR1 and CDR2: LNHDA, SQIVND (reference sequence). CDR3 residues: CASSVQTGGYGYTF. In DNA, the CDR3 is TGTGCCAGTAGTGTCCAGACAGGGGGCTATGGCTACACCTTC.

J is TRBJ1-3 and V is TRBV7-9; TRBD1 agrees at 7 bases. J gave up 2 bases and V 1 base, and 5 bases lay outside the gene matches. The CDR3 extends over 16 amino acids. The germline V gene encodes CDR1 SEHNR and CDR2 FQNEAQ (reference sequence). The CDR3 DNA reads TGTGCCAGCAGCTTAGTTTCCGGGACAGCTGGAAACACCATATATTTT. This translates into CASSLVSGTAGNTIYF.

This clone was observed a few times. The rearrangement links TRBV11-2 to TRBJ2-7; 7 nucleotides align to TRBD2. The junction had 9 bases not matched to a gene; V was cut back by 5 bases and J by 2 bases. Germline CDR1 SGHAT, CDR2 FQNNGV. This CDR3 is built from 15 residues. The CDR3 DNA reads TGTGCCAGCAGCACCTCAGCGGGACCTACCTACGAGCAGTACTTC. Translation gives CASSTSAGPTYEQYF.

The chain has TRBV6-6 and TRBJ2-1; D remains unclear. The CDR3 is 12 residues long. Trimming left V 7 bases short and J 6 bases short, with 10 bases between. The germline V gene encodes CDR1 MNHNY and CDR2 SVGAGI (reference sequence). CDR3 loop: CASMPRRNEQFF. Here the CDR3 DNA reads TGTGCCAGCATGCCCAGGCGCAATGAGCAGTTCTTC.

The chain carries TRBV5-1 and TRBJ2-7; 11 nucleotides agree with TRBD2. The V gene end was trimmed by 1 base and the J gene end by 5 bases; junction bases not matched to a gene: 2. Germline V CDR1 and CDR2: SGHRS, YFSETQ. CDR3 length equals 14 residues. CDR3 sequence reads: CASSLSSGRHEQYF. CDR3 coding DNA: TGCGCCAGCAGCTTGTCTAGCGGGAGGCACGAGCAGTACTTC.

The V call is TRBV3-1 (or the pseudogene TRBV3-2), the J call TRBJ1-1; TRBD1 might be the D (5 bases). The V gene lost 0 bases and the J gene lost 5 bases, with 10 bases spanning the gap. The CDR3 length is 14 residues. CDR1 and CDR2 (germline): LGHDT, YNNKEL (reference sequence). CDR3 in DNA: TGTGCCAGCAGCCAAGAGCCCCCAGGGACTGAAGCTTTCTTT. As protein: CASSQEPPGTEAFF.

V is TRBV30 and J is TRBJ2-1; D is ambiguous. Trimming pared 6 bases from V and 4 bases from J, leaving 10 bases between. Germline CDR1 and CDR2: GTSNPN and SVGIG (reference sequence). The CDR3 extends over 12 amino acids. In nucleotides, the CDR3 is TGTGCCTGCCTACAGCCGTACAATGAGCAGTTCTTC. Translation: CACLQPYNEQFF. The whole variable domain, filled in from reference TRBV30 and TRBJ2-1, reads SQTIHQWPATLVQPVGSPLSLECTVEGTSNPNLYWYRQAAGRGLQLLFYSVGIGQISSEVPQNLSASRPQDRQFILSSKKLLLSDSGFYLCACLQPYNEQFFGPGTRLTVL.

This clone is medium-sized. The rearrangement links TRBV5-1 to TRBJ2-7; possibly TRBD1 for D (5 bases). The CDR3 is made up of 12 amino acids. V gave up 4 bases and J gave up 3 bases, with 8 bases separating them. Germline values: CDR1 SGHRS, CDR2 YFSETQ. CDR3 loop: CASSPDNYEQYF. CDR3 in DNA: TGCGCCAGCAGCCCGGACAACTACGAGCAGTACTTC. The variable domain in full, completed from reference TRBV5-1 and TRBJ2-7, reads KAGVTQTPRYLIKTRGQQVTLSCSPISGHRSVSWYQQTPGQGLQFLFEYFSETQRNKGNFPGRFSGRQFSNSRSEMNVSTLELGDSALYLCASSPDNYEQYFGPGTRLTVT.

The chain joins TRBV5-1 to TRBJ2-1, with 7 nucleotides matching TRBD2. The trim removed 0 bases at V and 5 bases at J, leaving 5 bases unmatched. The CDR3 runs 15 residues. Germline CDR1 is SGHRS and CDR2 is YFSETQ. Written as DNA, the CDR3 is TGCGCCAGCAGCTTGGCCAGCGGGATCAACAATGAGCAGTTCTTC. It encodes CASSLASGINNEQFF.

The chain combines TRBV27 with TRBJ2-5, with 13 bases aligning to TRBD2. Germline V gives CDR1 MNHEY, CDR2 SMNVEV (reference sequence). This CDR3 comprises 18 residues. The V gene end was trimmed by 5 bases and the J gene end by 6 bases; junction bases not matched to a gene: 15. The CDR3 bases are TGTGCCAGCAGTGAAACTCGAATCGGACTAGCGGGAGAAAAGACCCAGTACTTC. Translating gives CASSETRIGLAGEKTQYF.

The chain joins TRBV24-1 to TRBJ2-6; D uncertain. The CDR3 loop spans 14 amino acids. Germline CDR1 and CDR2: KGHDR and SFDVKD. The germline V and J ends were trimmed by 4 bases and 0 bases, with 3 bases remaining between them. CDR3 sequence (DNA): TGTGCCACCAGTGAGAGCTCTGGGGCCAACGTCCTGACTTTC. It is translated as CATSESSGANVLTF.